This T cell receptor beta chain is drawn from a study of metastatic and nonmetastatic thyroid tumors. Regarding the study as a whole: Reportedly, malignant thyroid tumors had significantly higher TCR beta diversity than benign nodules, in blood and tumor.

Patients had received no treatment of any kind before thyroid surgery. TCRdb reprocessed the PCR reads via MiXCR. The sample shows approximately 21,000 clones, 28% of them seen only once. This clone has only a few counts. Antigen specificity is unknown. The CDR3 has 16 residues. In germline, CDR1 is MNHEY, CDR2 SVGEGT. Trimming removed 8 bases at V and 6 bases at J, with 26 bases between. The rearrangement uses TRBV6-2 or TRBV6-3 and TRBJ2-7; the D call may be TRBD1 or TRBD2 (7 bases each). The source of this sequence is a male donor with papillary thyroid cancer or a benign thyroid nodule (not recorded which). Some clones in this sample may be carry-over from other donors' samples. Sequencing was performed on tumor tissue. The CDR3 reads CASARRGGSPRREQYF. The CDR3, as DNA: TGTGCCAGCGCCCGCAGGGGGGGCTCCCCTCGTCGCGAGCAGTACTTC.